A single sample is the source of the 27 T cell receptor beta chains below, sequenced in a study of naive and memory T cell subsets. This sample's treatment: skin biopsy from PPD injection site in Mantoux-positive individual. The library had UMIs added by 3' ligation of an oligonucleotide to TCR cDNA. Ligated cDNA underwent four rounds of PCR with nested alpha and beta constant region primers and SP2. Via MiXCR, TCRdb re-called the UMI-ligation and nested PCR reads, giving one row per CDR3 protein. Of around 31,000 distinct CDR3 sequences listed, more than 6.5% are singletons. Sequencing used skin, obtained from a tuberculin skin test site. The origin of the receptors is an adult in good health.

This clonotype was recorded many times. The chain joins TRBV19 to TRBJ1-1; D is unresolved. V shed 7 bases and J shed 0 bases, with 18 bases lying between them. In germline, CDR1 is LNHDA, CDR2 SQIVND (reference sequence). This CDR3 is 16 amino acids long. CDR3 sequence: CASILWAGFMNTEAFF. The CDR3, as DNA: TGTGCCAGTATTCTTTGGGCCGGCTTTATGAACACTGAAGCTTTCTTT.

This clonotype has a count of ten or more. This chain uses TRBV4-1 with TRBJ2-5; 13 bases agree with TRBD2. Losses at the gene ends were 1 base for V and 4 bases for J; bases not matched to a gene: 0. CDR1 and CDR2 from the germline V gene are MGHRA and YSYEKL. This CDR3 spans 15 amino acids. Here the CDR3 reads CASSQGTSGGETQYF. The CDR3 DNA follows: TGCGCCAGCAGCCAAGGGACTAGCGGGGGAGAGACCCAGTACTTC.

This clonotype came up many times. The chain recombines TRBV9 with TRBJ2-3; 14 bases are a match to TRBD2. Germline assignment: CDR1 SGDLS and CDR2 YYNGEE. The V and J ends lost 0 bases and 5 bases, in that order; junction bases with no gene match: 5. The length of the CDR3 is 17 residues. Written as DNA, the CDR3 is TGTGCCAGCAGCGTAGTAGGACTAGCGGGGGGCAGAGATACGCAGTATTTT. It is translated as CASSVVGLAGGRDTQYF. Filled out from reference TRBV9 and TRBJ2-3, the complete variable domain reads DSGVTQTPKHLITATGQRVTLRCSPRSGDLSVYWYQQSLDQGLQFLIQYYNGEERAKGNILERFSAQQFPDLHSELNLSSLELGDSALYFCASSVVGLAGGRDTQYFGPGTRLTVL.

At least ten counts were recorded for this clonotype. The V and J genes are TRBV29-1 and TRBJ2-1; either TRBD1 or TRBD2 may supply D (6 bases each). The CDR3 is 16 residues long. Trimming removed 0 bases at V and 9 bases at J, with 21 bases between. Germline V gene data show CDR1 as SQVTM and CDR2 as ANQGSEA. For the CDR3, the DNA is TGCAGCGTTGAAGATCCTGGGGGGCGAGACTTTGGTGAGCAGTTCTTC. Its protein product is CSVEDPGGRDFGEQFF.

This clonotype was detected a few times. The chain is built from TRBV12-3 or TRBV12-4 and TRBJ1-6; D gene uncertain. This CDR3 spans 12 amino acids. V was shortened by 5 bases and J by 9 bases, with 8 bases between the two germline ends. The CDR3 loop is CASSENLSPLHF. CDR3 bases: TGTGCCAGCAGTGAAAATCTTTCACCCCTCCACTTT.

To note about this clonotype: This may be a read error: a much more frequent sequence differs by one nucleotide. The rearrangement uses TRBV4-1 and TRBJ2-2, with 7 bases lining up with TRBD1. This CDR3 is 16 amino acids long. CDR1 and CDR2 from the germline V gene are MGHRA and YSYEKL. The DNA for the CDR3 is TGCGTCAGCAGCCTCCTGACAGGGCCGAACACCGGGGAGCTGTTTTTT. It translates to CVSSLLTGPNTGELFF.

This clonotype was counted at least ten times. The gene calls are TRBV6-6 and TRBJ1-4; D gene ambiguous. The V end lost 8 bases, the J end lost 7 bases, and 14 bases lay between the germline ends. Germline CDR1 reads MNHNY; CDR2 reads SVGAGI (reference sequence). The CDR3 spans 13 residues. This CDR3 is CASGDLPLEKLFF. The CDR3 bases are TGTGCCAGCGGCGATCTCCCGCTTGAAAAACTGTTTTTT.

This clonotype was recorded at least ten times. J is TRBJ2-6 and V is TRBV25-1; the D gene is possibly TRBD1 (5 bases). Trimming took 4 bases from V and 2 from J, leaving 24 bases between them. CDR3 size: 20 residues. Germline values: CDR1 MGHDK, CDR2 SYGVNS. Written as DNA, the CDR3 is TGTGCCAGCAGTGGGCAGGGTCGAAATGCGCCTCTTACTGGGGCCAACGTCCTGACTTTC. It translates to CASSGQGRNAPLTGANVLTF.

This clonotype was seen repeatedly, ten times or more. This sequence joins TRBV7-9 and TRBJ1-1; D unclear. The CDR3 loop spans 13 amino acids. The germline gives CDR1 SEHNR, CDR2 FQNEAQ (reference sequence). V dropped 5 bases and J dropped 1 base, with 8 bases sitting between them. The CDR3 loop reads CASSPDQNTEAFF. The CDR3 nucleotides are TGTGCCAGCAGCCCGGACCAGAACACTGAAGCTTTCTTT.

This clonotype is termed medium-sized. V gene TRBV20-1 combines with J gene TRBJ2-7; the match to TRBD2 covers 8 bases. There are 13 residues in the CDR3. Germline CDR1 is DFQATT and CDR2 is SNEGSKA (reference sequence). V shed 3 bases and J 5 bases; nucleotides not matched to a gene: 6. CDR3 sequence: CSASGTRSHEQYF. CDR3 bases: TGCAGTGCTAGCGGGACTAGATCCCACGAGCAGTACTTC.

This clonotype was detected many times. The V and J genes are TRBV20-1 and TRBJ2-2; TRBD1 aligns across 8 bases. This CDR3 is built from 13 residues. The V segment lost 6 bases and the J segment 2 bases; nucleotides outside the gene matches: 2. Germline lookup yields CDR1 DFQATT and CDR2 SNEGSKA (reference sequence). CDR3 in DNA: TGCAGTGCAGGACAGGGAAACACCGGGGAGCTGTTTTTT. Protein sequence: CSAGQGNTGELFF.

The table lists this clonotype with many counts. The chain recombines TRBV3-1 with TRBJ2-7; TRBD2 might be the D (5 bases). The V gene's germline CDR1 is LGHDT and CDR2 YNNKEL (reference sequence). The CDR3 totals 14 residues. Trimming cost V 0 bases and J 7 bases, with 13 bases left between them. CDR3 DNA sequence: TGTGCCAGCAGCCAAGACGCGGGTAGTGGGGAGCAGTACTTC. This gives the protein CASSQDAGSGEQYF.

This clonotype has a count of ten or more. This chain links TRBV6-5 with TRBJ2-5; no definite D call. Looked up from germline, CDR1 is MNHEY and CDR2 is SVGAGI. There are 14 residues in the CDR3. V gave up 5 bases and J gave up 5 bases, with 15 bases separating them. CDR3: CASSRTATSETQYF. CDR3 DNA sequence: TGTGCCAGCAGTCGCACAGCTACTTCGGAGACCCAGTACTTC.

About this clonotype itself: A read error may be the cause here, since a much bigger clone is one base away. The CDR3 region has the DNA TGTGCCAGCAGCCAAAGGTCTCCAGGGGAAAACTCCTCTGGAAACACCATATATTTT. It encodes CASSQRSPGENSSGNTIYF. The chain couples TRBV3-1 to TRBJ1-3; D perhaps matches TRBD1 (6 bases). Germline CDR1 is LGHDT and CDR2 is YNNKEL (reference sequence). The CDR3 contains 19 residues. The germline V and J ends were trimmed by 2 bases and 0 bases, with 20 bases remaining between them.

The sample holds many counts of this clonotype. The J gene is TRBJ2-5, the V gene TRBV5-6, with D possibly matching TRBD1 (5 bases). This CDR3 region has 14 residues. The V and J ends lost 2 bases and 1 base respectively, with 9 bases between them. The V gene's germline CDR1 is SGHDT and CDR2 YYEEEE. The CDR3, as DNA: TGTGCCAGCAGCTTTTTTACAGGCCAAGAGACCCAGTACTTC. This translates into CASSFFTGQETQYF.

In this sample, this clonotype turned up many times. The V call is TRBV4-1, the J call TRBJ1-1; 8 nucleotides line up with TRBD1. The CDR3 is 16 amino acids. V lost 5 bases, J lost 0 bases, and 8 bases stayed unmatched. CDR1 and CDR2 (germline): MGHRA, YSYEKL. The CDR3 region is CASSKGTGSMNTEAFF. The DNA for the CDR3 is TGCGCCAGCAGCAAGGGGACAGGCAGTATGAACACTGAAGCTTTCTTT.

This clonotype showed up many times. The rearrangement joins TRBV12-3 or TRBV12-4 to TRBJ1-5; D is undetermined. The ends were cut back, 6 bases at V and 5 bases at J, with 14 bases in the middle. The CDR3 covers 14 residues. DNA for the CDR3: TGTGCCAGCAGCCCGGGTGGAGGTCATCAGCCCCAGCATTTT. Translation gives CASSPGGGHQPQHF.

The V call is TRBV5-1, the J call TRBJ1-1; D uncertain. Per the germline V gene, CDR1 is SGHRS and CDR2 is YFSETQ. Trimming took off 3 bases at V and 1 base at J, with 13 bases between the two ends. The CDR3 extends over 15 amino acids. CDR3: CASSSTTGWNTEAFF. In DNA, the CDR3 is TGCGCCAGCAGCTCAACTACTGGCTGGAACACTGAAGCTTTCTTT. The variable domain in full, with the rest retrieved from reference TRBV5-1 and TRBJ1-1, is KAGVTQTPRYLIKTRGQQVTLSCSPISGHRSVSWYQQTPGQGLQFLFEYFSETQRNKGNFPGRFSGRQFSNSRSEMNVSTLELGDSALYLCASSSTTGWNTEAFFGQGTRLTVV.

Worth noting for this clonotype: Since a much larger clone is just one base distant, this may be a read error. The chain carries TRBV25-1 and TRBJ2-1; D remains unclear. The CDR3 runs 12 residues. Trimming took off 4 bases at V and 8 bases at J, with 9 bases between the two ends. Germline assignment: CDR1 MGHDK and CDR2 SYGVNS. The CDR3 is CASSGRVDEQFF. The CDR3 DNA reads TGTGCCAGCAGTGGGCGTGTGGATGAGCAGTTCTTC.

The genes are TRBV14 and TRBJ2-3; D might be TRBD2 (5 bases). V lost 0 bases and J 8 bases, leaving 21 bases between the germline ends. The CDR3 runs to 17 residues. Germline CDR1 is SGHDN and CDR2 is FVKESK. CDR3 bases: TGTGCCAGCAGCCAAGAGCCTCGCGGGCGGCCCCAGGTTACGCAGTATTTT. This encodes CASSQEPRGRPQVTQYF.

This clonotype has a count of ten or more. The rearrangement uses TRBV10-2 and TRBJ2-3; possibly TRBD2 for D (6 bases). This CDR3 has 13 amino acids. Germline V gives CDR1 WSHSY, CDR2 SAAADI. Trimming cost V 7 bases and J 2 bases, with 10 bases left between them. The CDR3 bases are TGCGCCAGCACCGGGGACTCCACAGATACGCAGTATTTT. Protein product: CASTGDSTDTQYF.

Ten or more counts support this clonotype. With a much larger clone just one base away, this may be a read error. The chain couples TRBV7-6 to TRBJ2-1; D uncertain. This CDR3 has 13 residues. Germline values: CDR1 SGHVS, CDR2 FNYEAQ. Trimming took off 1 base at V and 3 bases at J, with 4 bases between the two ends. As DNA, the CDR3 is TGTGCCAGCAGCTTAGTGGGCTACAATGAGCAGTTCTTC. Amino acid sequence: CASSLVGYNEQFF. The entire variable domain, with the rest obtained from reference TRBV7-6 and TRBJ2-1, is as follows: GAGVSQSPRYKVTKRGQDVALRCDPISGHVSLYWYRQALGQGPEFLTYFNYEAQQDKSGLPNDRFSAERPEGSISTLTIQRTEQRDSAMYRCASSLVGYNEQFFGPGTRLTVL.

J is TRBJ2-1 and V is TRBV5-1; 10 nucleotides agree with TRBD2. Germline lookup yields CDR1 SGHRS and CDR2 YFSETQ. The CDR3 is made up of 15 amino acids. V lost 3 bases, J lost 8 bases, and 8 bases stayed unmatched. The CDR3 DNA is TGCGCCAGCAGCTCGAGCGGGGGGGCCTGGTATGAGCAGTTCTTC. It yields the protein CASSSSGGAWYEQFF.

This clonotype occurred many times. V gene TRBV19 combines with J gene TRBJ2-2; unclear D gene. This CDR3 contains 12 residues. The V end was cut by 1 base, the J end by 7 bases, with 4 bases between. Germline V gene data show CDR1 as LNHDA and CDR2 as SQIVND (reference sequence). The CDR3 region is CASSIALGELFF. The CDR3 region has the DNA TGTGCCAGTAGTATAGCTCTCGGGGAGCTGTTTTTT. The full variable domain, its missing parts supplied by reference TRBV19 and TRBJ2-2, is DGGITQSPKYLFRKEGQNVTLSCEQNLNHDAMYWYRQDPGQGLRLIYYSQIVNDFQKGDIAEGYSVSREKKESFPLTVTSAQKNPTAFYLCASSIALGELFFGEGSRLTVL.

This clonotype was detected many times. V usage is TRBV25-1 and J usage is TRBJ2-1; tentatively, D is TRBD1 (6 bases). The V gene lost 3 bases and the J gene lost 8 bases, with 26 bases spanning the gap. Germline V gene data show CDR1 as MGHDK and CDR2 as SYGVNS. The CDR3 has 18 amino acids. The CDR3 DNA reads TGTGCCAGCAGTGATCGAATGGCACAGGGCGCACTGGACGATGAGCAGTTCTTC. This gives the protein CASSDRMAQGALDDEQFF.

In regard to this clonotype: Compared with germline, one end of the junction differs, possibly owing to a read error. The chain uses TRBV7-9 and TRBJ1-2, with unresolved D. The germline gives CDR1 SEHNR, CDR2 FQNEAQ (reference sequence). The CDR3 covers 14 residues. The CDR3 is CASSLVQANYGDTF. The CDR3 nucleotides are TGTGCCAGCAGCTTAGTCCAGGCGAACTATGGCGACACCTTC.

This clonotype occurred many times. This chain connects TRBV7-2 to TRBJ1-5, with D hard to call. CDR3 length: 16 residues. Trimming stripped 1 base from V and 0 bases from J, with 10 bases between. Per the germline V gene, CDR1 is SGHTA and CDR2 is FQGNSA. This CDR3 reads CASSLDPDYSNQPQHF. In DNA, the CDR3 is TGTGCCAGCAGCTTAGACCCGGACTATAGCAATCAGCCCCAGCATTTT.